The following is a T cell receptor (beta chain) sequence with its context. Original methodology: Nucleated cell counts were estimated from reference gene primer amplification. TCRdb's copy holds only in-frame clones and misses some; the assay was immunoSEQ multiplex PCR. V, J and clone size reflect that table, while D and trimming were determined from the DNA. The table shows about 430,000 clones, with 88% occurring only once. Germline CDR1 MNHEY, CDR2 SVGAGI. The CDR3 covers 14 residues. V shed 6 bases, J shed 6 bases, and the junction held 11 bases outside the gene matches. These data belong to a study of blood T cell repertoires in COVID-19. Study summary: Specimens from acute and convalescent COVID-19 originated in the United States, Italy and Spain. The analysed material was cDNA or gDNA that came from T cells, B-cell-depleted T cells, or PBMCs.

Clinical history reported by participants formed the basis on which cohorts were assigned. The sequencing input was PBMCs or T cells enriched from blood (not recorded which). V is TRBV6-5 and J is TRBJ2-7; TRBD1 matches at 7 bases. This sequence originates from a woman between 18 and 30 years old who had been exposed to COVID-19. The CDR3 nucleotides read TGTGCCAGCAGGGGGGACAGAGGGGGTCGCGAGCAGTACTTC. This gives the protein CASRGDRGGREQYF.